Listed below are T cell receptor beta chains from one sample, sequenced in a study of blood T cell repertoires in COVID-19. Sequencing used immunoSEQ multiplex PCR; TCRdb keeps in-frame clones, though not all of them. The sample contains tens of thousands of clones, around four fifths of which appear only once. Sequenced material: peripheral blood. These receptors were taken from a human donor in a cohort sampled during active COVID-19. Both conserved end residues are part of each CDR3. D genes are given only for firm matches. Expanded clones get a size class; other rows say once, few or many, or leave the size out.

TGCGCCAGCAGCTTGGGAGTAGTAGCAACCCGCGGGGAGACCCAGTACTTC CASSLGVVATRGETQYF TRBJ2-5 - - TRBV5-1
TGTGCCAGCAGCTTAGGCAGGGGGGCCTACGAGCAGTACTTC CASSLGRGAYEQYF TRBJ2-7 - - TRBV13
TGTGCCAGCACCGAAACAACCTATGGCTACACCTTC CASTETTYGYTF TRBJ1-2 - - TRBV28
TGTGCCAGCAGCACGACTAGCACGGCCTACGAGCAGTACTTC CASSTTSTAYEQYF TRBJ2-7 - TRBD2 TRBV5-5
TGTGCCAGCAGCTTTTCCGGTAAGGGGGCTTTCTTT CASSFSGKGAFF TRBJ1-1 - - TRBV5-6
TGTGCCAGTAGGAAGCAGGGGGATGATCAGCCCCAGCATTTT CASRKQGDDQPQHF TRBJ1-5 - TRBD1 TRBV19
TGTGCCACCAGTGGGGCTGACAGGGGTCAACCCTTTGAATCCTACGAGCAGTACTTC CATSGADRGQPFESYEQYF TRBJ2-7 - TRBD1 TRBV24-1
TGTGCCAGCAGGCGAGGGGGCGGAACAACTAATGAAAAACTGTTTTTT CASRRGGGTTNEKLFF TRBJ1-4 - TRBD1 TRBV11-2
TGTGCCAGTAGTGCCCGGACAGGGGGCTATGGAAACACCATATATTTT CASSARTGGYGNTIYF TRBJ1-3 - TRBD1 TRBV19
TGCGCCAGCAGCCAAGGGATTCCCAGGGGCTCGACAGATACGCAGTATTTT CASSQGIPRGSTDTQYF TRBJ2-3 - - TRBV4-1
TGTGCCAGCAGCTGGGTCGGCGGGGGTGAAAAACTGTTTTTT CASSWVGGGEKLFF TRBJ1-4 - - TRBV5-5
TGCGCCAGCAGTCGCACCGCTCAGGGGGATACTGAAGCTTTCTTT CASSRTAQGDTEAFF TRBJ1-1 few TRBD1 TRBV4-3
TGTGCCAGTAGTATGGGGGGACAGGGTAACAATGAGCAGTTCTTC CASSMGGQGNNEQFF TRBJ2-1 - TRBD1 TRBV19
TGTGCCAGCTCACCGTCCGGTGGGCTTAACACTGAAGCTTTCTTT CASSPSGGLNTEAFF TRBJ1-1 few - TRBV18
TGCGCCAGCAGCCAAGTAGTGGAGGAGAACACTGAAGCTTTCTTT CASSQVVEENTEAFF TRBJ1-1 - - TRBV4-3
TGCGCCAGCAGCCTGGGACAGGGGAATTCACCCCTCCACTTT CASSLGQGNSPLHF TRBJ1-6 - TRBD1 TRBV4-1
TGTGCCAGCAACCGGGACAGTAACACCGGGGAGCTGTTTTTT CASNRDSNTGELFF TRBJ2-2 - TRBD1 TRBV7-9
TGCGCCAGCAGCTTGGTAGCAGAGTATGGCTACACCTTC CASSLVAEYGYTF TRBJ1-2 - - TRBV5-1
TGTGCCACCAGCAGAGTCCGGTCAGGGGGCACTGAAGCTTTCTTT CATSRVRSGGTEAFF TRBJ1-1 - TRBD1 TRBV15
TGTGCCAGCAGTGCCCCGGACAGGGGGCCGTTCTCCTACGAGCAGTACTTC CASSAPDRGPFSYEQYF TRBJ2-7 - TRBD1 TRBV28
TGTGCCAGCAGTTATGGACAGGGGGCTCCCTACGAGCAGTACTTC CASSYGQGAPYEQYF TRBJ2-7 few TRBD1 TRBV6-5
TGTGCCAGCAGTGAAGCGCTAGGCTACACCTTC CASSEALGYTF TRBJ1-2 - - TRBV2